The clone carrying this T cell receptor (beta chain) turned up a few times. The entry originates in a study of blood T cell repertoires in COVID-19. The CDR3 is 18 amino acids. V dropped 6 bases and J dropped 6; count of bases not matched to a gene: 16. The V gene's germline CDR1 is MNHEY and CDR2 SMNVEV (reference sequence). In the authors' workflow: Reference gene primer amplification gave estimated nucleated cell counts. Sequencing was performed with immunoSEQ multiplex PCR; in TCRdb, only in-frame clones are kept and a portion is missing. V, J and clone size are those of that table, while D and trimming were read from the DNA. The data contain roughly 200,000 clones, around nine tenths of them singletons.

This chain joins TRBV27 and TRBJ2-2; TRBD1 agrees at 10 bases. This sequence was found in a man over 45 with COVID-19, enrolled during active disease. What was sequenced was peripheral blood. The CDR3 DNA sequence: TGTGCCAGCAGCAACGTCGGGCACGGACAGGGGGTGCCCGGGGAGCTGTTTTTT. Translating gives CASSNVGHGQGVPGELFF.